The sequence of this T cell receptor beta chain was determined in a study of cytomegalovirus exposure and HLA in healthy donors. Study-level results: The study carried out a later analysis of TCR beta sequences. It associated 15,000 to 20,000 of them with specific HLA alleles at a false discovery rate of 0.05. In a later analysis, DRB1 alleles had the most associated TCRs; HLA-C alleles the fewest.

Vbeta (60) and Jbeta (13) primers were used in the PCR. Data came from immunoSEQ multiplex PCR; TCRdb stores just in-frame clones and leaves some out. Its table records under 250,000 clones. Remarks on this clone: Its antigen remains unidentified.

Germline CDR1 is SGHVS and CDR2 is FQNEAQ. CDR3 length equals 16 residues. Trimming cost V 4 bases and J 6 bases; bases outside gene matches: 10. The sequenced material came from PBMCs. The chain links TRBV7-8 to TRBJ1-5, with 9 bases lining up with TRBD1. This sequence originates from a girl aged 2 to 10 in good health and CMV-seropositive. CDR3 coding DNA: TGTGCCAGCAGCTCACACCCGGGACAGGGAGGTCAGCCCCAGCATTTT. Translation: CASSSHPGQGGQPQHF.